Sequencing of this T cell receptor beta chain was carried out in a study of PD-L1 blockade in urothelial cancer. The overall study: Every 3 weeks, patients received intravenous atezolizumab 1,200 mg, beginning 2014. Prior chemotherapy ranged from 0 to 3 regimens per patient. Analyses were performed on blood at 3 weeks after treatment start (the second dose) and at 6 weeks.

Trimming cost V 3 bases and J 4 bases, with 13 bases left between them. Germline assignment: CDR1 SGHRS and CDR2 YFSETQ. There are 14 residues in the CDR3. The investigators introduced synthetic TCR analog templates into each PCR as spikes. TCRdb's table, derived via immunoSEQ multiplex PCR, lists solely in-frame clones and lacks some. Here the sample spans tens of thousands of clones, roughly 87% being singletons. Sequencing was performed on PBMCs, taken around atezolizumab (anti-PD-L1) treatment. This TCR was recovered from a man between 65 and 85 years old with urothelial cancer. The chain uses TRBV5-1 and TRBJ2-5, with D possibly being TRBD1 (6 bases). The CDR3 is CASSSTGSPETQYF. As DNA, the CDR3 is TGCGCCAGCAGCTCAACAGGGAGTCCAGAGACCCAGTACTTC. The variable domain in full, with the rest retrieved from reference TRBV5-1 and TRBJ2-5, is KAGVTQTPRYLIKTRGQQVTLSCSPISGHRSVSWYQQTPGQGLQFLFEYFSETQRNKGNFPGRFSGRQFSNSRSEMNVSTLELGDSALYLCASSSTGSPETQYFGPGTRLLVL.